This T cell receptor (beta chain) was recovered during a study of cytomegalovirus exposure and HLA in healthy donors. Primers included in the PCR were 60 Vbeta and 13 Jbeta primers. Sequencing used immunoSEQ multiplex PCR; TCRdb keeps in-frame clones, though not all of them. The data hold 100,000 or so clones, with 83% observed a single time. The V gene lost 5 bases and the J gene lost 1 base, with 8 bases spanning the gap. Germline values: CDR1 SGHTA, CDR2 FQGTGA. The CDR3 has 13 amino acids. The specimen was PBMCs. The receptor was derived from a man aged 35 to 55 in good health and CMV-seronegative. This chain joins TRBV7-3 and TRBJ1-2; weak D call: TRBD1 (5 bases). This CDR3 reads CASSPGFNYGYTF. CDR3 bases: TGTGCCAGCAGCCCAGGGTTTAACTATGGCTACACCTTC.